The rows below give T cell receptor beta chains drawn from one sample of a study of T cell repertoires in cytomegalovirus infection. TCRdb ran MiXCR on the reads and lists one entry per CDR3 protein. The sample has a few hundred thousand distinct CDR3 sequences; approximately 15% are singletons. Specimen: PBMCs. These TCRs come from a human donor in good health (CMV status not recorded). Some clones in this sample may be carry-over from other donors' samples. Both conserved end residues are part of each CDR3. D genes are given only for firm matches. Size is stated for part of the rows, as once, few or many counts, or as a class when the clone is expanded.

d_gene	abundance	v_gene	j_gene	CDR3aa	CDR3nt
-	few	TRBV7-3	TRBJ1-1	CASSLGGLGITEAFF	TGTGCCAGCAGCTTAGGAGGGCTGGGGATAACTGAAGCTTTCTTT
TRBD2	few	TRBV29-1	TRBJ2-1	CSVVPWLAGGSYNEQFF	TGCAGCGTTGTTCCTTGGCTAGCGGGGGGCTCCTACAATGAGCAGTTCTTC
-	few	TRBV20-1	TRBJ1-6	CSAKTGNLLHF	TGCAGTGCTAAAACAGGGAACCTCCTCCACTTT
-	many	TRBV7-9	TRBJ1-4	CASSLAAGLGEKLFF	TGTGCCAGCAGCTTAGCGGCGGGATTGGGTGAAAAACTGTTTTTT
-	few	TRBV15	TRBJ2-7	CATKSLATSSYEQYF	TGTGCCACCAAATCCCTTGCGACCAGCTCCTACGAGCAGTACTTC
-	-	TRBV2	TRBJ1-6	CATRTQASIGSPLHF	TGTGCCACCCGGACTCAAGCTTCGATAGGGTCACCCCTCCACTTT
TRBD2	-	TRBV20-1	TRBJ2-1	CSAPLWASGGSGEQFF	TGCAGTGCCCCTCTGTGGGCTAGCGGGGGAAGCGGTGAGCAGTTCTTC
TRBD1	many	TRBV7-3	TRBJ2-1	CASSPRTGPSVRGNEQFF	TGTGCCAGCAGCCCCCGGACAGGGCCCTCTGTAAGGGGCAATGAGCAGTTCTTC
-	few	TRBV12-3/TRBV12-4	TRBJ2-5	CASSYRDLYQETQYF	TGTGCCAGCAGTTATAGGGACCTGTACCAAGAGACCCAGTACTTC
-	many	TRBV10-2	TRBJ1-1	CASSEWGNTEAFF	TGCGCCAGCAGTGAGTGGGGGAACACTGAAGCTTTCTTT
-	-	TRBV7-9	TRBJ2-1	CASSRTNYNEQFF	TGTGCCAGCAGCCGGACTAACTACAATGAGCAGTTCTTC
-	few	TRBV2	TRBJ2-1	CASSETGNEQFF	TGTGCCAGCAGTGAAACCGGCAATGAGCAGTTCTTC
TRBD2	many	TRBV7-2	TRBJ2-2	CASSLRGGGRAAGELFF	TGTGCCAGCAGCTTACGAGGTGGCGGGAGGGCGGCCGGGGAGCTGTTTTTT
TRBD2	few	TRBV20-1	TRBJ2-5	CSATGLAGGGSLETQYF	TGCAGTGCTACTGGACTAGCGGGAGGAGGGTCGCTAGAGACCCAGTACTTC
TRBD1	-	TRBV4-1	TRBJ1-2	CASSRMIQGTGNYGYTF	TGCGCCAGCAGCCGGATGATTCAAGGGACAGGGAACTATGGCTACACCTTC
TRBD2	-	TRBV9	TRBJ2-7	CASSEALAGGGAEQYF	TGTGCCAGCAGCGAAGCTTTAGCGGGAGGGGGGGCCGAGCAGTACTTC
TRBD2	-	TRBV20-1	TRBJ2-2	CSAGTSLVGELFF	TGCAGTGCTGGGACTAGTTTGGTCGGGGAGCTGTTTTTT
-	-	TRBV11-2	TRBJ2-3	CASSGAVLPDTQYF	TGTGCCAGCAGCGGCGCGGTGCTCCCAGATACGCAGTATTTT
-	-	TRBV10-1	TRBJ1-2	CASSDPAGAFTF	TGCGCCAGCAGTGATCCGGCAGGGGCATTCACCTTC
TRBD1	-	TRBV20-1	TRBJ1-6	CSAKDRGSPLHF	TGCAGTGCTAAAGACAGGGGTTCACCCCTCCACTTT
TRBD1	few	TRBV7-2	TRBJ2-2	CASSARTGMAGELFF	TGTGCCAGCAGCGCGCGGACAGGGATGGCCGGGGAGCTGTTTTTT
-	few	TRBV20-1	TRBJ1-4	CSASGGGNEKLFF	TGCAGTGCTAGCGGGGGGGGGAATGAAAAACTGTTTTTT
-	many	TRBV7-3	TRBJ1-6	CASSLNPNSPLHF	TGTGCCAGCAGCTTAAACCCCAATTCACCCCTCCACTTT
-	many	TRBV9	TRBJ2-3	CASSAPTSEVTDTQYF	TGTGCCAGCAGCGCCCCGACTAGTGAAGTGACAGATACGCAGTATTTT
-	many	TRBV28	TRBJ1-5	CASSPINSNQPQHF	TGTGCCAGCAGTCCAATAAATAGCAATCAGCCCCAGCATTTT
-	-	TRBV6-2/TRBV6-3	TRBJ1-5	CASKQGNQPQHF	TGTGCCAGCAAACAGGGCAATCAGCCCCAGCATTTT